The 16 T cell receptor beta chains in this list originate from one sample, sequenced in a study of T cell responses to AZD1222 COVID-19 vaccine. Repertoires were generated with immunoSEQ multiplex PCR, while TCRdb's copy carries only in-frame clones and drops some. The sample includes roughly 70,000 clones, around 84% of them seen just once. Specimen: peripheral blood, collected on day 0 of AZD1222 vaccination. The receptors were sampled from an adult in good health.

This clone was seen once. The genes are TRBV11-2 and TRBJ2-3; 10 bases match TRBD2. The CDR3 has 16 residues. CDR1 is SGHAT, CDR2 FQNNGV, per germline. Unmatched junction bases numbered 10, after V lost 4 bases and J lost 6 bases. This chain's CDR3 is CASSSVSGRDGDTQYF. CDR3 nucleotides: TGTGCCAGCAGCTCTGTAAGCGGGAGGGATGGGGATACGCAGTATTTT.

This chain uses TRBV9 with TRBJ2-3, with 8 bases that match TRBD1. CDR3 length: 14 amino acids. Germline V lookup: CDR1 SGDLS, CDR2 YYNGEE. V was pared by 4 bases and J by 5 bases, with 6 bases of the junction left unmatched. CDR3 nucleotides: TGTGCCAGCAGCACCCAAGACAGGGGAGATACGCAGTATTTT. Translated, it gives CASSTQDRGDTQYF.

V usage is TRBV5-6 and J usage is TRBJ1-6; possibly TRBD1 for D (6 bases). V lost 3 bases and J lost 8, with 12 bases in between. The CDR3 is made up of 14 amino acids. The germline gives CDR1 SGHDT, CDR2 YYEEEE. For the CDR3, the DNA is TGTGCCAGCAGCTCCGACAGGCGTTATTCACCCCTCCACTTT. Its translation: CASSSDRRYSPLHF.

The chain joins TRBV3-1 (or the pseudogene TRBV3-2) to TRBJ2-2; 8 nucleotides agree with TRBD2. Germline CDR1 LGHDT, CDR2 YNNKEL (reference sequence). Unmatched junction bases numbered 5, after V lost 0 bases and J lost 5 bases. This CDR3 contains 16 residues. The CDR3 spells CASSQDGASGTGELFF. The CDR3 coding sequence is TGTGCCAGCAGCCAAGATGGGGCTAGCGGGACCGGGGAGCTGTTTTTT.

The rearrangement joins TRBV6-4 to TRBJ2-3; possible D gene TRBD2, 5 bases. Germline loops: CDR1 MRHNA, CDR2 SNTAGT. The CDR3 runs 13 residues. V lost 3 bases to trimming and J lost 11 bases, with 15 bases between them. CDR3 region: CASSESGGTGQYF. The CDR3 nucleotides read TGTGCCAGCAGTGAGTCAGGAGGAACGGGGCAGTATTTT.

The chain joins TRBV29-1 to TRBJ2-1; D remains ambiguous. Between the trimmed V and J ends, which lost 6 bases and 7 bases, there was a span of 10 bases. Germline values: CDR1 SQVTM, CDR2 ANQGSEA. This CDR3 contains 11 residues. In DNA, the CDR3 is TGCAGCGTGGACGAAGGTAATGAGCAGTTCTTC. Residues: CSVDEGNEQFF.

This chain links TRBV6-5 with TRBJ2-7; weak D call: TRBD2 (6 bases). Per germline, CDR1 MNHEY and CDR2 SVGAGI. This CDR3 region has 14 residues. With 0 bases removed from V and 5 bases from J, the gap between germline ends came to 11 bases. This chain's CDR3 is CASSYSGGSNEQYF. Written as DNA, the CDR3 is TGTGCCAGCAGTTACTCCGGAGGGTCCAACGAGCAGTACTTC.

CDR3 loop: CASSSGQTVTDTQYF. CDR3 nucleotides: TGTGCCAGCAGCTCCGGACAAACCGTCACAGATACGCAGTATTTT. This chain joins TRBV5-8 and TRBJ2-3; a possible D gene is TRBD1 (5 bases). This CDR3 is 15 amino acids long. Trimming took 3 bases from V and 2 from J, leaving 13 bases between them. The germline gives CDR1 SGHTS, CDR2 YDEGEE. Complete variable domain (other parts from reference TRBV5-8 and TRBJ2-3): EAGVTQSPTHLIKTRGQQATLRCSPISGHTSVYWYQQALGLGLQFLLWYDEGEERNRGNFPPRFSGRQFPNYSSELNVNALELEDSALYLCASSSGQTVTDTQYFGPGTRLTVL.

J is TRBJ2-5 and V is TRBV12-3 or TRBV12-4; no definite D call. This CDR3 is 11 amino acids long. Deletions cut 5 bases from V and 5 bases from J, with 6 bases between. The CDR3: CASSRLETQYF. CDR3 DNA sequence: TGTGCCAGCAGTCGGTTGGAGACCCAGTACTTC.

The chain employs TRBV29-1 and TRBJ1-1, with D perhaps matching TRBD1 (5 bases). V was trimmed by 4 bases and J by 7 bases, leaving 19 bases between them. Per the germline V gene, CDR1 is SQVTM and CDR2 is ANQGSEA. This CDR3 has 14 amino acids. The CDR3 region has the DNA TGCAGCGTTGTTTCGTGGGCCTGGGGGGGTGAAGCTTTCTTT. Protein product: CSVVSWAWGGEAFF.

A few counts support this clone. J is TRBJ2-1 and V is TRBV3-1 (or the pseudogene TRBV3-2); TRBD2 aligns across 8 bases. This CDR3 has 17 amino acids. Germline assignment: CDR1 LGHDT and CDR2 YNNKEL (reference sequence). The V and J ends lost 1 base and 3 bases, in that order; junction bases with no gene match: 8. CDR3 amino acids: CASSQVGSGSVYNEQFF. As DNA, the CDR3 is TGTGCCAGCAGCCAAGTCGGAAGCGGGAGCGTCTACAATGAGCAGTTCTTC.

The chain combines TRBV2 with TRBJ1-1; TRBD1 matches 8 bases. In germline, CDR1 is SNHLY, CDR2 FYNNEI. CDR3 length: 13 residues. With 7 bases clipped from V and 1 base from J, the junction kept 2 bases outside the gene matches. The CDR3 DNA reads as TGTGCCAGCAAAGGACAGGGGAACACTGAAGCTTTCTTT. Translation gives CASKGQGNTEAFF.

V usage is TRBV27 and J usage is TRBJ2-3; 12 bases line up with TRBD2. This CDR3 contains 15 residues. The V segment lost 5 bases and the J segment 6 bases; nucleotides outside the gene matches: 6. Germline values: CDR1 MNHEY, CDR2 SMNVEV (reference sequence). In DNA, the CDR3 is TGTGCCAGCAGTCCCCAACTAGCGGGAGGCGATACGCAGTATTTT. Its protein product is CASSPQLAGGDTQYF.

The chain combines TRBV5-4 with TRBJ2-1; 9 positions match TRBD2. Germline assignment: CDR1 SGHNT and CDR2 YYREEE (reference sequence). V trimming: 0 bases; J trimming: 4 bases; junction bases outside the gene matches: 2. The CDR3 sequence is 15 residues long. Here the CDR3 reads CASSLVSGGYNEQFF. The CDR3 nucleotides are TGTGCCAGCAGCTTGGTGAGCGGGGGGTACAATGAGCAGTTCTTC.

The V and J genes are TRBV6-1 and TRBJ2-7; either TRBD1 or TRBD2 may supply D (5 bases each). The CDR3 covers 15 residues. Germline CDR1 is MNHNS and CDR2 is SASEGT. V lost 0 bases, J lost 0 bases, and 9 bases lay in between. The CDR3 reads CASSEAWGSSYEQYF. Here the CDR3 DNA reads TGTGCCAGCAGTGAAGCGTGGGGGAGCTCCTACGAGCAGTACTTC.

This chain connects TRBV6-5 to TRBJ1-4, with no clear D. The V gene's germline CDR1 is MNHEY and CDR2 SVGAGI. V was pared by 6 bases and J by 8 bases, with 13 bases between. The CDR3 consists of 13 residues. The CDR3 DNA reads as TGTGCCAGCAGCAACAATCGGTTCGAAAAACTGTTTTTT. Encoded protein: CASSNNRFEKLFF.